The 17 T cell receptor beta chains below come from one sample, sequenced in a study of T cells in localized non-small cell lung cancer. Clones were read by immunoSEQ multiplex PCR, and TCRdb kept only the in-frame ones, dropping some. The table records 130,000 or so clones, roughly 90% of them present only once. The starting material was peripheral blood, obtained before any cancer treatment. The receptors originated from a female donor over 55 with stage I lung adenocarcinoma.

This clone has more than one count but fewer than ten. The chain is built from TRBV5-1 and TRBJ2-2; 8 positions agree with TRBD2. This CDR3 is built from 15 residues. Germline V lookup: CDR1 SGHRS, CDR2 YFSETQ. V dropped 4 bases and J dropped 4; count of bases not matched to a gene: 6. The CDR3 DNA is TGCGCCAGCAGCCAAACTAGCGGCCCCACCGGGGAGCTGTTTTTT. Encoded protein: CASSQTSGPTGELFF.

This CDR3 is CASSLTDIRNGYTF. The CDR3 DNA sequence: TGTGCCAGCAGTTTAACGGACATTCGGAATGGCTACACCTTC. The rearrangement links TRBV28 to TRBJ1-2; TRBD1 might be the D (5 bases). Germline CDR1 is MDHEN and CDR2 is SYDVKM. V gave up 2 bases and J gave up 6 bases, with 13 bases separating them. The CDR3 runs to 14 residues.

With respect to this clone: The sample carries other DNA sequences with the same CDR3. This chain uses TRBV11-3 with TRBJ2-1; D is ambiguous. Trimming took 5 bases from V and 5 from J, leaving 4 bases between them. CDR3 length: 11 amino acids. CDR1 SGHNT and CDR2 YENEEA come from the germline V gene. Here the CDR3 reads CASSLDNEQFF. The CDR3 DNA is TGTGCCAGCAGCCTGGACAATGAGCAGTTCTTC.

The chain has TRBV5-4 and TRBJ1-1; possible D gene TRBD1, 6 bases. Trimming took 0 bases from V and 1 from J, leaving 13 bases between them. The CDR3 contains 16 residues. The V gene's germline CDR1 is SGHNT and CDR2 YYREEE (reference sequence). DNA of the CDR3: TGTGCCAGCAGCTTGGGCGGGGGGCCCCCGAACACTGAAGCTTTCTTT. It is translated as CASSLGGGPPNTEAFF.

This chain joins TRBV5-1 and TRBJ2-1, with TRBD2 matching over 14 bases. Germline assignment: CDR1 SGHRS and CDR2 YFSETQ. The ends lost 7 bases at V and 7 bases at J; junction bases unmatched: 4. This CDR3 region has 14 residues. Written as DNA, the CDR3 is TGCGCCAGCGCCGGGACTAGCGGGAGTAATGAGCAGTTCTTC. Protein product: CASAGTSGSNEQFF.

The V gene is TRBV6-1, the J gene TRBJ2-7, with a weak D call TRBD2 (6 bases). The CDR3 consists of 14 residues. CDR1 and CDR2 from the germline V gene are MNHNS and SASEGT. The V end was cut by 5 bases, the J end by 2 bases, with 13 bases between. CDR3 protein: CASSSRLVAYEQYF. DNA for the CDR3: TGTGCCAGCAGTTCGCGACTAGTTGCCTACGAGCAGTACTTC.

The chain links TRBV6-1 to TRBJ2-1; D ambiguous. The CDR3 consists of 15 residues. Trimming removed 2 bases from V and 1 base from J, with 9 bases in between. Per the germline V gene, CDR1 is MNHNS and CDR2 is SASEGT. In nucleotides, the CDR3 is TGTGCCAGCAGTGAAAGTCTACCGTCCTACAATGAGCAGTTCTTC. This codes for CASSESLPSYNEQFF.

J is TRBJ1-5 and V is TRBV5-4; 7 nucleotides match TRBD1. V lost 0 bases and J lost 3; bases outside the gene matches: 3. The V gene's germline CDR1 is SGHNT and CDR2 YYREEE (reference sequence). The length of the CDR3 is 15 residues. CDR3 protein: CASSLGGQHNQPQHF. The DNA of the CDR3 is TGTGCCAGCAGCTTGGGGGGACAGCACAATCAGCCCCAGCATTTT.

The V call is TRBV29-1, the J call TRBJ2-1; perhaps TRBD2 as D (6 bases). Germline V lookup: CDR1 SQVTM, CDR2 ANQGSEA. The CDR3 is made up of 15 amino acids. V lost 3 bases and J 4 bases, leaving 16 bases between the germline ends. The CDR3 nucleotides read TGCAGCGTTGATCCCCCGGGGAGGCAATACAATGAGCAGTTCTTC. Protein: CSVDPPGRQYNEQFF.

This clone is medium-sized within its sample. Other DNA sequences from this sample encode an identical CDR3 as well. The rearrangement uses TRBV10-2 and TRBJ1-5; D unclear. Germline assignment: CDR1 WSHSY and CDR2 SAAADI. This CDR3 spans 16 amino acids. The V gene lost 0 bases and the J gene lost 0 bases, with 9 bases spanning the gap. CDR3 sequence: CASSESPGNSNQPQHF. The CDR3 nucleotides are TGCGCCAGCAGTGAGTCCCCAGGAAATAGCAATCAGCCCCAGCATTTT.

The gene calls are TRBV15 and TRBJ2-1, with a weak D call TRBD2 (6 bases). V was trimmed by 2 bases and J by 0 bases, leaving 8 bases between them. CDR1 LNHNV and CDR2 YYDKDF come from the germline V gene (reference sequence). The CDR3 runs to 15 residues. The CDR3 DNA sequence: TGTGCCACCAGCAGAAGAGCGGGCTCCTACAATGAGCAGTTCTTC. It encodes CATSRRAGSYNEQFF.

The chain uses TRBV7-9 and TRBJ2-3, with a weak D call TRBD2 (7 bases). The CDR3 sequence is 16 residues long. Germline V lookup: CDR1 SEHNR, CDR2 FQNEAQ (reference sequence). V was cut by 4 bases and J by 2 bases, with 16 bases left in between. The CDR3 is CASSSGRGGNTDTQYF. For the CDR3, the DNA is TGTGCCAGCAGCTCTGGGAGGGGGGGAAACACAGATACGCAGTATTTT.

The chain has TRBV27 and TRBJ2-7; 9 positions agree with TRBD2. V was clipped by 4 bases and J by 5 bases; unmatched bases: 6. The length of the CDR3 is 14 residues. Germline CDR1 is MNHEY and CDR2 is SMNVEV (reference sequence). The CDR3: CASSSLAGVNEQYF. In DNA form, the CDR3 reads TGTGCCAGCAGTTCCTTAGCGGGAGTGAACGAGCAGTACTTC.

The CDR3 DNA is TGTGCCAGCAGCCGGACGTTCCGCTCCTACAATGAGCAGTTCTTC. It is translated as CASSRTFRSYNEQFF. The V gene is TRBV7-7, the J gene TRBJ2-1; D gene uncertain. CDR1 and CDR2 from the germline V gene are SSHAT and FNYEAQ (reference sequence). This CDR3 region has 15 residues. V lost 5 bases and J lost 0, with 11 bases in between. Filled out from reference TRBV7-7 and TRBJ2-1, the complete variable domain reads GAGVSQSPRYKVTKRGQDVTLRCDPISSHATLYWYQQALGQGPEFLTYFNYEAQPDKSGLPSDRFSAERPEGSISTLTIQRTEQRDSAMYRCASSRTFRSYNEQFFGPGTRLTVL.

This chain joins TRBV6-5 and TRBJ2-7; a weak D match, TRBD2 (6 bases). The CDR3 totals 14 residues. V was shortened by 7 bases and J by 5 bases, with 18 bases between the two germline ends. Germline assignment: CDR1 MNHEY and CDR2 SVGAGI. This chain's CDR3 is CASTPPGARDEQYF. CDR3 nucleotides: TGTGCCAGCACCCCTCCGGGAGCGAGGGACGAGCAGTACTTC.

The rearrangement joins TRBV2 to TRBJ1-5; no firm D call. The V and J ends lost 4 bases and 2 bases respectively, with 15 bases between them. CDR3 length: 16 residues. The germline gives CDR1 SNHLY, CDR2 FYNNEI. Here the CDR3 reads CASSGQRAWGNQPQHF. CDR3 bases: TGTGCCAGCAGTGGACAAAGGGCATGGGGCAATCAGCCCCAGCATTTT.

V is TRBV5-6 and J is TRBJ2-7; 8 nucleotides line up with TRBD1. Losses at the gene ends were 3 bases for V and 5 bases for J; bases not matched to a gene: 16. From germline, CDR1 is SGHDT and CDR2 YYEEEE. The CDR3 consists of 17 residues. The CDR3 coding sequence is TGTGCCAGCAGCTATCTTTGGACAGGGCTCATCGTTCACGAGCAGTACTTC. The encoded protein is CASSYLWTGLIVHEQYF.